The 5 T cell receptor beta chains in this list originate from one sample, sequenced in a study of metastatic and nonmetastatic thyroid tumors (dated by TCRdb to about 2020). No patient had received any treatment before thyroid surgery. Library preparation was by PCR. TCRdb lists the instrument as Illumina HiSeq 4000. TCRdb passed the public sequencing reads through fastp at Q25 and MiXCR, retaining productive beta sequences. The sample data list fewer than 40,000 clones, and roughly 15% of these were observed just once. The top ten clones comprise roughly 3.2% of the sample. Sequenced material: blood. These receptors were collected from a female donor with papillary thyroid cancer or a benign thyroid nodule (not recorded which). Some clones in this sample may be carry-over from other donors' samples.

This clone was recorded at least ten times. V is TRBV20-1 and J is TRBJ1-5; D might be TRBD1 (5 bases). Trimming cost V 1 base and J 3 bases, with 13 bases left between them. Germline V gene sequence: CDR1 DFQATT, CDR2 SNEGSKA (reference sequence). There are 15 residues in the CDR3. The CDR3 coding sequence is TGCAGTGCTAGAGCCGGAACAGGTTCCAATCAGCCCCAGCATTTT. Translation: CSARAGTGSNQPQHF.

By proportion, this clone is medium-sized. CDR3 in DNA: TGTGCCAGCAGCCACAACCTAGCGTATAAAGCCTACGAGCAGTACTTC. It encodes CASSHNLAYKAYEQYF. The chain is built from TRBV12-3 or TRBV12-4 and TRBJ2-7, with a weak D call TRBD2 (6 bases). CDR3 length: 16 residues. The germline V and J ends were trimmed by 6 bases and 2 bases, with 20 bases remaining between them.

In this sample, this clone turned up many times. The gene calls are TRBV20-1 and TRBJ1-1, with D unclear. The V and J ends lost 2 bases and 6 bases respectively, with 13 bases between them. Per germline, CDR1 DFQATT and CDR2 SNEGSKA (reference sequence). This CDR3 spans 13 amino acids. As DNA, the CDR3 is TGCAGTGCTAGACGGGGTTACGACTCTGAAGCTTTCTTT. Protein: CSARRGYDSEAFF.

This clone showed up many times. The V call is TRBV10-1, the J call TRBJ2-7; 9 bases map to TRBD1. This CDR3 has 15 residues. V lost 3 bases, J lost 2 bases, and 5 bases stayed unmatched. The germline V gene encodes CDR1 WNHNN and CDR2 SYGVQD (reference sequence). CDR3: CASSEGTGRTYEQYF. Written as DNA, the CDR3 is TGCGCCAGCAGTGAAGGGACAGGGAGGACCTACGAGCAGTACTTC.

The gene calls are TRBV15 and TRBJ2-2, with D possibly being TRBD1 or TRBD2 (5 bases each). Looked up from germline, CDR1 is LNHNV and CDR2 is YYDKDF (reference sequence). Trimming removed 4 bases from V and 2 bases from J, with 14 bases in between. CDR3 length equals 16 residues. The CDR3 sequence: CATSITGTGNTGELFF. For the CDR3, the DNA is TGTGCCACCAGCATAACCGGGACGGGTAACACCGGGGAGCTGTTTTTT.